A selection of T cell receptor beta chains follows, all from one sample in a study of STAT5B mutations in CD4+ large granular lymphocyte leukemia. The data were produced by immunoSEQ multiplex PCR, yet TCRdb's version contains in-frame clones alone and is incomplete. This table holds 37,000 or so clones, 70% to 90% found once. Sequencing was carried out using CD4+ T cells from blood buffy coats. Source of these receptors: a human donor in good health. The CDR3 runs from the conserved cysteine through the conserved F or W. D genes are given only for firm matches. The size of a clone is reported for some rows only, either as once, few or many, or as a class for expanded clones.

- - TRBJ2-3 13 TRBV5-4 CASSSPPGDTQYF TGTGCCAGCAGCAGTCCTCCGGGGGATACGCAGTATTTT
TRBD1 - TRBJ1-3 17 TRBV9 CASSVVGTATSGNTIYF TGTGCCAGCAGCGTAGTGGGGACAGCCACCTCTGGAAACACCATATATTTT
TRBD2 - TRBJ2-2 14 TRBV28 CASSLTSDTGELFF TGTGCCAGCAGCCTGACTAGCGACACCGGGGAGCTGTTTTTT
TRBD2 - TRBJ2-1 21 TRBV7-6 CASSLMGGTSGRAFVYNEQFF TGTGCCAGCAGCTTAATGGGGGGGACTAGCGGGAGGGCATTTGTATACAATGAGCAGTTCTTC
TRBD1 - TRBJ1-5 14 TRBV19 CASTQGQGVRPQHF TGTGCCAGTACCCAGGGACAGGGGGTTCGGCCCCAGCATTTT
TRBD2 - TRBJ2-2 16 TRBV9 CASSVEAGPYTGELFF TGTGCCAGCAGCGTAGAAGCGGGGCCCTACACCGGGGAGCTGTTTTTT
- - TRBJ1-4 15 TRBV6-1 CASSEAGGVFEKLFF TGTGCCAGCAGTGAAGCGGGGGGCGTATTTGAAAAACTGTTTTTT
TRBD2 - TRBJ2-7 15 TRBV18 CASSPGLAGSYEQYF TGTGCCAGCTCACCAGGGCTAGCGGGGTCCTACGAGCAGTACTTC
TRBD2 - TRBJ2-7 14 TRBV5-1 CASSGGLAPYEQYF TGCGCCAGCAGCGGCGGACTAGCTCCCTACGAGCAGTACTTC
TRBD2 - TRBJ2-1 13 TRBV7-2 CASSASFSGGSFF TGTGCCAGCAGCGCTAGCTTCAGCGGGGGCTCATTCTTC
- - TRBJ2-7 12 TRBV2 CASRAETYEQYF TGTGCCAGCAGGGCAGAGACCTACGAGCAGTACTTC
TRBD2 - TRBJ2-7 17 TRBV18 CASSASAPGTSGTEQYF TGTGCCAGCTCAGCCTCGGCGCCCGGGACTAGCGGGACCGAGCAGTACTTC
- few TRBJ2-1 14 TRBV7-2 CASSLAGVYNEQFF TGTGCCAGCAGCTTAGCAGGAGTTTACAATGAGCAGTTCTTC